These 5 T cell receptor beta chains originate from one sample sequenced in a study of T cells after somatic rescue of genetic block. The data were produced by immunoSEQ multiplex PCR, yet TCRdb's version contains in-frame clones alone and is incomplete. Of more than 13,000 clones listed, 60% to 75% are singletons. Source material: peripheral blood mononuclear cells (PBMCs). All receptors come from a man aged 18 to 35.

This chain connects TRBV7-9 to TRBJ1-2, with D maybe TRBD1 (5 bases). Trimming took off 7 bases at V and 4 bases at J, with 10 bases between the two ends. Per the germline V gene, CDR1 is SEHNR and CDR2 is FQNEAQ (reference sequence). This CDR3 has 12 amino acids. CDR3 nucleotide sequence: TGTGCCAGCACCCAGGGATTCTATGGCTACACCTTC. Residues: CASTQGFYGYTF.

The chain employs TRBV9 and TRBJ1-6, with D uncertain. V was clipped by 0 bases and J by 7 bases, with 8 bases between them. The CDR3 runs 14 residues. Germline values: CDR1 SGDLS, CDR2 YYNGEE. CDR3 sequence (DNA): TGTGCCAGCAGCGTAGGCGCAGGCAATTCACCCCTCCACTTT. Protein: CASSVGAGNSPLHF.

There are a few counts of this clone. The chain employs TRBV5-1 and TRBJ2-3, with D perhaps matching TRBD1 (5 bases). Germline V CDR1 and CDR2: SGHRS, YFSETQ. Between the trimmed V and J ends, which lost 4 bases and 6 bases, there was a span of 12 bases. CDR3 length: 13 amino acids. CDR3 residues: CASSPRSGDTQYF. CDR3 sequence (DNA): TGCGCCAGCAGCCCCAGATCAGGGGATACGCAGTATTTT.

This clone was seen just once. The chain is built from TRBV27 and TRBJ1-2; D possibly corresponds to TRBD1 (6 bases). Trimming shortened V by 5 bases and J by 1 base, and 17 bases separated the two germline ends. Germline V CDR1 and CDR2: MNHEY, SMNVEV (reference sequence). The CDR3 sequence is 16 residues long. CDR3 sequence: CASSPYTTGFNYGYTF. The CDR3 DNA reads as TGTGCCAGCAGTCCTTATACGACAGGATTTAACTATGGCTACACCTTC.

The chain has TRBV28 and TRBJ1-2, with 7 bases lining up with TRBD1. The CDR3 has 13 residues. With 8 bases clipped from V and 7 bases from J, the junction kept 10 bases outside the gene matches. The germline gives CDR1 MDHEN, CDR2 SYDVKM. CDR3 coding DNA: TGTGCCAGCCGAAAAGACAGGGTTCGTGGCTACACCTTC. This codes for CASRKDRVRGYTF.